This record concerns one TCR beta chain sequence. The clone's antigen remains unknown. Base qualities are not at hand, and no much larger clone is one base apart. This record belongs to a study of blood T cells in healthy people across ages (dated by TCRdb to the mid-2010s). A note on the overall study: Template switching captured roughly one uniquely barcoded TCR beta cDNA molecule per two T cells in model experiments. The study measured age-related changes in TCR beta repertoire diversity using deep sequencing normalized with unique cDNA molecular identifiers. Donors were grouped into four age groups: young (average roughly 15 years), middle-aged (under 40), aged (approximately 58) and long-lived (about 90). To avoid experimental bias, donors of different ages were distributed randomly across sequencing lanes. The study analyzed two additional independent replicas of 1 million unique cDNA reads from the same blood draw for two donors, one aged 18 to 29 and one aged 80 or older. The investigation overall reported the following: Because profiling used bulk unsorted PBMCs, naive and antigen-experienced compartments could not be compared conclusively. Compared with the aged group, the long-lived group had more naive CD4+ T cells, fewer expanded clones and increased TCR diversity, a pattern suggesting age selection. Observed TCR beta diversity per million T cells fell roughly linearly with age, and a significant reduction was already apparent by age roughly 40. Estimates of total diversity from one million sequenced T cells were regarded as lower bounds and underestimates. Because donor CMV infection status was unknown, age-related changes in expanded clonotypes were potentially confounded. A strong correlation was found between observed TCR beta diversity and the percentage of naive T cells measured by flow cytometry.

The library was made by 5' RACE. The reads were generated on an Illumina HiSeq 2500. A second roughly 6 to 11 cycle PCR used a sample-barcoded 5' primer and a J-beta primer mix. A template-switch 5' adaptor carrying 12 random nucleotides introduced a unique molecular identifier onto each TCR beta cDNA molecule. At least 2.5 million CDR3-containing paired-end reads were obtained from each sample. All of the RNA was converted into first-strand cDNA using the Mint cDNA synthesis kit, with a TRBC-specific oligonucleotide serving as the primer. Following uracil-DNA glycosylase treatment, all cDNA underwent a first 18-cycle PCR with the universal primers M1SS and BC2_uni_R. In the authors' own workflow: For normalization, 1 million high-quality reads, each with a distinct molecular identifier, were randomly selected from each sample. Instead of being binned into consensus sequences, reads that shared molecular identifiers were thrown out. CDR3 identification, clonotype clustering and error correction used MiTCR with a Q25 quality threshold and the strictest error-elimination algorithm. A nonparametric unseen species model with Euler transformation was used to estimate lower-bound total TCR beta diversity. TCRdb applied fastp at Q25 and MiXCR to the public reads, then kept only in-frame beta chains. CDR3 protein duplicates are merged, each entry listing the most common genes and DNA. These V and J calls derive from TCRdb rather than the authors' analysis. In all, the sample holds about 1.1 million distinct CDR3 sequences, and 30% to 40% of those were seen once. The ten largest clones represent about an eighth of the sample.

Donors were a few dozen systemically healthy Caucasian individuals from Russia aged 6 to 90 years. Each donor gave approximately 9.4 milliliters of peripheral blood, drawn into EDTA-treated Vacutainer tubes. Ficoll-Paque density-gradient centrifugation was used to isolate PBMCs, with at least 7 million obtained per sample. Trizol reagent was used to extract total RNA from the PBMCs, yielding at least 5.5 micrograms per sample. For every donor, flow cytometry on a PBMC aliquot measured the percentage of naive CD45RAhigh/CD27high T cells. V is clipped by 6 bases and J by 5 bases, and the sequence between their germline boundaries is 13 bases long. CDR1 DFQATT and CDR2 SNEGSKA were looked up in the germline V gene (reference sequence). The CDR3 measures 12 amino acids from cysteine to phenylalanine. The DNA shown is the 36-base CDR3, in frame from base 1.

Here the chain combines TRBV20-1 and TRBJ2-5, with no reliable assignment of the D segment. The specimen was blood. The TCR sequence derives from a man between 18 and 35 years old in good health. CDR3 region: CSAQPQAETQYF. The DNA sequence reads TGCAGTGCACAACCCCAGGCGGAGACCCAGTACTTC.